This TCR beta chain is from a study of blood T cells in healthy people across ages. Study-wide findings and caveats: A roughly linear fall in TCR beta diversity per million T cells was seen with increasing age.

Through a sample-barcoded 5' primer and a J-beta primer mix, a second PCR was run for roughly 6 to 12 cycles. TCRdb analysed the 5' RACE reads with MiXCR anew, one entry per CDR3 protein. The sample yields approximately 680,000 distinct CDR3 sequences, 32% seen once. This CDR3 comprises 14 residues. Germline V lookup: CDR1 SGHRS, CDR2 YFSETQ. Trimming removed 0 bases from V and 5 bases from J, with 12 bases in between. The study drew donors from healthy Caucasian individuals in Russia aged about 6 to 95. This clonotype was seen repeatedly, ten times or more. The antigen is undetermined. This chain links TRBV5-1 with TRBJ2-7; D call uncertain. The receptor's source is an elderly woman in good health. The sample taken for sequencing was blood. The CDR3 loop reads CASSLAYSLDEQYF. The CDR3 DNA sequence: TGCGCCAGCAGCTTGGCCTACAGCTTGGACGAGCAGTACTTC.